The 8 T cell receptor beta chains presented below share a single source sample, sequenced in a study of CD8 T cells in Susac syndrome. cDNA came from 0.5 to 1 ug RNA primed by random hexamers. TCRdb ran MiXCR on the immunoSEQ multiplex PCR reads and lists one entry per CDR3 protein. Among fewer than 200,000 distinct CDR3 sequences listed, over 75% were seen once. The sample taken for sequencing was CD4+ T cells from PBMCs. The receptors stem from a human donor with Susac syndrome.

The V and J genes are TRBV7-2 and TRBJ2-1, with D maybe TRBD1 (5 bases). This CDR3 region has 15 residues. Trimming took off 1 base at V and 7 bases at J, with 14 bases between the two ends. Germline V gene data show CDR1 as SGHTA and CDR2 as FQGNSA. This chain's CDR3 is CASSLGWQGANEQFF. The CDR3 DNA follows: TGTGCCAGCAGCTTAGGCTGGCAGGGCGCGAATGAGCAGTTCTTC.

The chain is built from TRBV20-1 and TRBJ1-2; weak D call: TRBD1 (6 bases). The CDR3 loop spans 12 amino acids. Germline V gene lookup returns CDR1 DFQATT and CDR2 SNEGSKA (reference sequence). The CDR3 is CRGGGGDYGYTF. Here the CDR3 DNA reads TGCAGGGGAGGGGGTGGTGACTATGGCTACACCTTC.

The chain joins TRBV6-2 or TRBV6-3 to TRBJ2-1; the D call may be TRBD1 or TRBD2 (5 bases each). Germline V gene data show CDR1 as MNHEY and CDR2 as SVGEGT. This CDR3 has 15 amino acids. V was pared by 6 bases and J by 0 bases, with 12 bases between. The CDR3 coding sequence is TGTGCCAGCAGAGAAGAGGGGAGCTCCTACAATGAGCAGTTCTTC. This encodes CASREEGSSYNEQFF.

The chain combines TRBV2 with TRBJ1-2; 7 bases line up with TRBD1. The CDR3 spans 14 residues. The germline gives CDR1 SNHLY, CDR2 FYNNEI. V lost 5 bases, J lost 0 bases, and 3 bases stayed unmatched. In DNA, the CDR3 is TGTGCCAGCAGTAGGGACAGCGCTAACTATGGCTACACCTTC. It yields the protein CASSRDSANYGYTF.

This clonotype has only one observation. The CDR3, as DNA: TGCAGCGCCCTAAGACTAGTGTGGGAGACCCAGTACTTC. As protein: CSALRLVWETQYF. The chain has TRBV20-1 and TRBJ2-5; tentatively, D is TRBD2 (6 bases). The CDR3 spans 13 residues. Per the germline V gene, CDR1 is DFQATT and CDR2 is SNEGSKA (reference sequence).

About this clonotype: Its ends do not fully match the called genes, so a read error is possible. This chain links TRBV6-1 with TRBJ2-3; 7 nucleotides agree with TRBD2. This CDR3 is built from 18 residues. CDR1 MNHNS and CDR2 SASEGT come from the germline V gene. The CDR3 protein is CASSEEWGGVYSTDTQYF. DNA for the CDR3: TGTGCCAGCAGCGAAGAATGGGGGGGAGTTTATAGCACAGATACGCAGTATTTT.

DNA for the CDR3: TGTGCCAGCAGTCCAGCGGGGATCTCCTACAATGAGCAGTTCTTC. Amino acid sequence: CASSPAGISYNEQFF. The chain is built from TRBV6-2 or TRBV6-3 and TRBJ2-1; TRBD2 matches 7 bases. This CDR3 has 15 amino acids. Germline trimming cut 5 bases from V and 0 bases from J; bases unmatched to any gene: 4. Germline V gene data show CDR1 as MNHEY and CDR2 as SVGEGT.

The chain has TRBV20-1 and TRBJ2-5; 9 bases map to TRBD1. The CDR3 is 15 residues long. Germline CDR1 reads DFQATT; CDR2 reads SNEGSKA (reference sequence). Losses at the gene ends were 1 base for V and 5 bases for J; bases not matched to a gene: 8. The CDR3 loop is CSARGQQGAGETQYF. CDR3 bases: TGCAGTGCTAGAGGTCAACAGGGGGCAGGGGAGACCCAGTACTTC.